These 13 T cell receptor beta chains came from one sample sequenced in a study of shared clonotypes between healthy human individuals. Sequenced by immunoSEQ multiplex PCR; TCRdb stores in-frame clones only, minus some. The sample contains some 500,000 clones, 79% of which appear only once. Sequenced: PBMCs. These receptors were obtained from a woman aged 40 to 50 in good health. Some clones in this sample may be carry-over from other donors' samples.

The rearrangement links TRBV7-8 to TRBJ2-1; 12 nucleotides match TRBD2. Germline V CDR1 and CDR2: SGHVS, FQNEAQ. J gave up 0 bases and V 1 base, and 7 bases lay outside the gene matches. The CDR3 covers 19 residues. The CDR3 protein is CASSLVRLAGVYSYNEQFF. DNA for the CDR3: TGTGCCAGCAGCTTAGTTAGACTAGCGGGAGTTTACTCCTACAATGAGCAGTTCTTC. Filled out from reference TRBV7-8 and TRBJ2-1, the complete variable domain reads GAGVSQSPRYKVAKRGQDVALRCDPISGHVSLFWYQQALGQGPEFLTYFQNEAQLDKSGLPSDRFFAERPEGSVSTLKIQRTQQEDSAVYLCASSLVRLAGVYSYNEQFFGPGTRLTVL.

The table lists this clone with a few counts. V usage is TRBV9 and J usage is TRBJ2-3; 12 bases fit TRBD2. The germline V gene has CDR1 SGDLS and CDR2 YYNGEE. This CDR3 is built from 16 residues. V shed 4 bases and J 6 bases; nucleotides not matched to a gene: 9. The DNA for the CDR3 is TGTGCCAGCAGCCCAGGGGGCACTAGCGGGAGGGATACGCAGTATTTT. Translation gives CASSPGGTSGRDTQYF.

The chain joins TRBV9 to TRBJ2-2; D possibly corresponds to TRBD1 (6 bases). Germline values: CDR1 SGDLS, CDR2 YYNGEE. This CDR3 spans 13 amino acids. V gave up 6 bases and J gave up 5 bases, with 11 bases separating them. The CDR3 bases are TGTGCCAGCATGCAGGGGTTTACCGGGGAGCTGTTTTTT. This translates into CASMQGFTGELFF. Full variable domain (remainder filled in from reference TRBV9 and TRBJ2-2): DSGVTQTPKHLITATGQRVTLRCSPRSGDLSVYWYQQSLDQGLQFLIQYYNGEERAKGNILERFSAQQFPDLHSELNLSSLELGDSALYFCASMQGFTGELFFGEGSRLTVL.

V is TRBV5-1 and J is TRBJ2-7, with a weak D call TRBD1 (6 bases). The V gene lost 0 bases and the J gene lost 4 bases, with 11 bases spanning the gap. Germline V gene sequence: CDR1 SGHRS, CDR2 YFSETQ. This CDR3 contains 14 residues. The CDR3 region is CASSLGLGGYEQYF. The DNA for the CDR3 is TGCGCCAGCAGCTTGGGGCTAGGGGGTTACGAGCAGTACTTC.

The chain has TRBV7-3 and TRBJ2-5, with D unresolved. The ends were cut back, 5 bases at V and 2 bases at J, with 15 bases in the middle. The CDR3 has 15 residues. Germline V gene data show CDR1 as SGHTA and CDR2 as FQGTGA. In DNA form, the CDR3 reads TGTGCCAGCAGCCCCCGCGGTACAAAGCAAGAGACCCAGTACTTC. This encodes CASSPRGTKQETQYF.

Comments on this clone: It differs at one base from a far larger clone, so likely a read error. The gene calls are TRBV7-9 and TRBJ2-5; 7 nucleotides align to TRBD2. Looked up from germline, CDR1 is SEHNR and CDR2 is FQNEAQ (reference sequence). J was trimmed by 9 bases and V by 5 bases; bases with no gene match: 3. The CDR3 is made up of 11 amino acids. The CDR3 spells CASSPREAQYF. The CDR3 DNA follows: TGTGCCAGCAGCCCCCGGGAGGCCCAGTACTTC. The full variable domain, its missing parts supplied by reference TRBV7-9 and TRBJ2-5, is DTGVSQNPRHKITKRGQNVTFRCDPISEHNRLYWYRQTLGQGPEFLTYFQNEAQLEKSRLLSDRFSAERPKGSFSTLEIQRTEQGDSAMYLCASSPREAQYFGPGTRLLVL.

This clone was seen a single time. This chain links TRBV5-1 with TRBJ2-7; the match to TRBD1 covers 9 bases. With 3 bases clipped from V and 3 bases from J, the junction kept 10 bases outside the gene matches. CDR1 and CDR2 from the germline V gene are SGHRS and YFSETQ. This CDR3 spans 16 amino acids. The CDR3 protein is CASSSILDRGNYEQYF. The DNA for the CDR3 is TGCGCCAGCAGCTCCATATTGGACAGGGGTAACTACGAGCAGTACTTC.

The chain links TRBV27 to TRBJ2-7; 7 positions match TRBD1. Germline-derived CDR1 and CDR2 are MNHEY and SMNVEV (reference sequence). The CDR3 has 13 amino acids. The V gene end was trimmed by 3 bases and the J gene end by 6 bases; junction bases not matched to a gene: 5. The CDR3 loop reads CASSFTQGSEQYF. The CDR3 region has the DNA TGTGCCAGCAGTTTCACACAGGGGTCCGAGCAGTACTTC.

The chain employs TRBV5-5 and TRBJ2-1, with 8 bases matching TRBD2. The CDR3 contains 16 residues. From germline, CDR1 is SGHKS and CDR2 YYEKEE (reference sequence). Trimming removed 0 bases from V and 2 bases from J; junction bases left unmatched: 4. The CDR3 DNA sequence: TGTGCCAGCAGCTTGGCCATCGGGAGGGCCTACAATGAGCAGTTCTTC. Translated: CASSLAIGRAYNEQFF.

The CDR3 protein is CAWNPWGGSPLHF. Here the CDR3 DNA reads TGTGCCTGGAACCCCTGGGGTGGTTCACCCCTCCACTTT. This chain uses TRBV30 with TRBJ1-6; D is ambiguous. The CDR3 consists of 13 residues. Germline CDR1 and CDR2: GTSNPN and SVGIG (reference sequence). V lost 4 bases to trimming and J lost 9 bases, with 13 bases between them.

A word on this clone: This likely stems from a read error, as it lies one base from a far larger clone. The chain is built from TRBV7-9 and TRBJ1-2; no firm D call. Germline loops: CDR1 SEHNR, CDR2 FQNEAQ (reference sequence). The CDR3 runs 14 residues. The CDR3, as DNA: TGTGTCAGCAGCCACGCCGTTTCTAACTATGGCTACACCTTC. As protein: CVSSHAVSNYGYTF.

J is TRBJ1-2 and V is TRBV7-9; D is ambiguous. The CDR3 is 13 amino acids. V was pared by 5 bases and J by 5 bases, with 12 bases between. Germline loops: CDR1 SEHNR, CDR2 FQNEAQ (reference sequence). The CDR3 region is CASSPVHMYGYTF. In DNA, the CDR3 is TGTGCCAGCAGCCCGGTCCACATGTATGGCTACACCTTC.

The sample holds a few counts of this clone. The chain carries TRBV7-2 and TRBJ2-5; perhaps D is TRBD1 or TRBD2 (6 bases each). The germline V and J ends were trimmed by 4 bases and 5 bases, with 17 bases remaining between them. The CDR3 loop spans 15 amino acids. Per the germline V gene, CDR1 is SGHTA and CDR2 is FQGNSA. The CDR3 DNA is TGTGCCAGCAGCTCCGTCGGCCAAGGGGGGGAGACCCAGTACTTC. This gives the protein CASSSVGQGGETQYF.